This T cell receptor beta chain is drawn from a study of blood T cells in healthy people across ages. General study points: Leaving the PBMCs unsorted stopped any conclusive comparison of naive versus antigen-experienced cells. Strongly correlated with naive T cell percentage was TCR beta diversity.

It was approximately 10 milliliters of peripheral blood that were drawn from each donor. Primers used in a second PCR of about 7 to 12 cycles were a sample-barcoded 5' primer and a J-beta primer mix. Sequencing yielded, for each sample, at least 3 million paired-end reads carrying CDR3. TCRdb re-derived calls from the 5' RACE reads in MiXCR, one entry per CDR3 protein. Of around 1,000,000 distinct CDR3 sequences listed, 35% to 40% are singletons. Note on this clonotype: Its target is not known.

Specimen: blood. The sequence derives from a man in his late teens or twenties in good health.

CDR3: CASSSGGSAEAFF. CDR3 DNA: TGTGCCAGCAGTTCCGGGGGAAGTGCTGAAGCTTTCTTT. This chain uses TRBV27 with TRBJ1-1, with D possibly being TRBD1 (5 bases). In germline, CDR1 is MNHEY, CDR2 SMNVEV (reference sequence). The CDR3 consists of 13 residues. The germline V and J ends were trimmed by 4 bases and 6 bases, with 12 bases remaining between them.